This T cell receptor (beta chain) derives from a study of OX40 agonist ivuxolimab in advanced cancers. On the study more broadly: An agonistic anti-OX40 (CD134) antibody, ivuxolimab, was used to treat the patients. Across the patients, intravenous ivuxolimab was delivered every 2 weeks at 0.01 to 10 mg/kg.

The data were produced by immunoSEQ multiplex PCR, yet TCRdb's version contains in-frame clones alone and is incomplete. The sample has 90,000 to 130,000 clones, around 90% seen once. Germline CDR1 and CDR2: MGHDK and SYGVNS. With 1 base removed from V and 1 base from J, the gap between germline ends came to 7 bases. The CDR3 is 14 amino acids. The input for sequencing was CD4+ or CD8+ T cells sorted from blood, taken in a trial of the OX40 agonist ivuxolimab. V usage is TRBV25-1 and J usage is TRBJ1-1, with a possible D match to TRBD1 (6 bases). This TCR was sampled from an adult with an advanced solid tumor such as melanoma, head and neck, liver or kidney cancer. CDR3 nucleotides: TGTGCCAGCAGTGAATGGGGGGCGAACACTGAAGCTTTCTTT. Residues: CASSEWGANTEAFF.